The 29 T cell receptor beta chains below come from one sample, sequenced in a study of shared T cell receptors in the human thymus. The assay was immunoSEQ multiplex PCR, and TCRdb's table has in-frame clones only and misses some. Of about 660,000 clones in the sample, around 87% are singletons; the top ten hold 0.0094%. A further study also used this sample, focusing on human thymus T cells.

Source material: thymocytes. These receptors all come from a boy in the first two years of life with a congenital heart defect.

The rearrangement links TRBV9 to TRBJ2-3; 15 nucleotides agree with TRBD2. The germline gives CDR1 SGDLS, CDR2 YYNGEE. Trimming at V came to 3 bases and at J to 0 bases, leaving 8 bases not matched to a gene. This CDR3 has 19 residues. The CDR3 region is CASSGTSGGVGPSTDTQYF. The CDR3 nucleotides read TGTGCCAGCAGCGGGACTAGCGGGGGGGTGGGCCCTAGCACAGATACGCAGTATTTT.

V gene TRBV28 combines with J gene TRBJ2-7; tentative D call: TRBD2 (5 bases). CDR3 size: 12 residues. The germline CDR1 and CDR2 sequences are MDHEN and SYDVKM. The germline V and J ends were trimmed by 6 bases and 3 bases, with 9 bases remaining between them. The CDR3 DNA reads TGTGCCAGCAGCACGACTAACTACGAGCAGTACTTC. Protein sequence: CASSTTNYEQYF.

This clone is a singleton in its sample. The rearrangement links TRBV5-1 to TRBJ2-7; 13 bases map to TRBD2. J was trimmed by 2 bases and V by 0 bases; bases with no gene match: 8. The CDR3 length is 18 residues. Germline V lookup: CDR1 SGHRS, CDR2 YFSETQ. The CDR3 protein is CASSLVAGGLAGAYEQYF. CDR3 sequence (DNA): TGCGCCAGCAGCTTGGTGGCAGGCGGACTAGCGGGGGCCTACGAGCAGTACTTC.

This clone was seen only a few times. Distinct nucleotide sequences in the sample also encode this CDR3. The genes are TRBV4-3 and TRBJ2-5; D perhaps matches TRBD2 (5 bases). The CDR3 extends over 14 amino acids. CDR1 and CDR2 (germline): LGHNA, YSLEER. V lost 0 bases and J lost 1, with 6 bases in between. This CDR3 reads CASSQDEGQETQYF. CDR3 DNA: TGCGCCAGCAGCCAAGATGAGGGCCAAGAGACCCAGTACTTC.

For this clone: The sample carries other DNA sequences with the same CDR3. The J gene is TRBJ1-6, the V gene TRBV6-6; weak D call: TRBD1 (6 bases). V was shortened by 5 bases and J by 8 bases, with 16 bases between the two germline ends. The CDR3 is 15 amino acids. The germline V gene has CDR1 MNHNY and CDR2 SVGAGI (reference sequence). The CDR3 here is CASSTSTGNDSPLHF. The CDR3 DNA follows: TGTGCCAGCAGTACCTCCACAGGGAATGATTCACCCCTCCACTTT.

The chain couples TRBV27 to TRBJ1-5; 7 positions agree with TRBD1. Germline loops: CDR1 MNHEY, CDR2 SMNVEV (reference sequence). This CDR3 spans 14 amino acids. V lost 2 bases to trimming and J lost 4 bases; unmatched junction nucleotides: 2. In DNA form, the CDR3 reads TGTGCCAGCAGTTTAGGGACAGAGAATCAGCCCCAGCATTTT. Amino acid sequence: CASSLGTENQPQHF.

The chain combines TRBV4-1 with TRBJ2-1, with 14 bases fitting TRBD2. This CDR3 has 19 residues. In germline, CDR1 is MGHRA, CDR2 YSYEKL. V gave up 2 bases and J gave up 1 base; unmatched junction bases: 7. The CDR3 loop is CASSQPGLAGVESYNEQFF. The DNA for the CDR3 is TGCGCCAGCAGCCAACCGGGACTAGCGGGAGTGGAATCCTACAATGAGCAGTTCTTC.

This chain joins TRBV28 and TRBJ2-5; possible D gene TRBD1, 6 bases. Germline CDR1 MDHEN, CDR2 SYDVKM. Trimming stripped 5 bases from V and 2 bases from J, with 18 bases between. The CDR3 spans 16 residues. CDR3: CASSQDSPLVQETQYF. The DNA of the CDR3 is TGTGCCAGCAGTCAGGACAGCCCTTTGGTTCAAGAGACCCAGTACTTC.

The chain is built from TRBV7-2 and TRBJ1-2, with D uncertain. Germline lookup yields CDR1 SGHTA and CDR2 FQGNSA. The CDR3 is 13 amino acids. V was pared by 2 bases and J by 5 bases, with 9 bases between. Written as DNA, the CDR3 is TGTGCCAGCAGCTTATTGGGAGGGTATGGCTACACCTTC. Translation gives CASSLLGGYGYTF.

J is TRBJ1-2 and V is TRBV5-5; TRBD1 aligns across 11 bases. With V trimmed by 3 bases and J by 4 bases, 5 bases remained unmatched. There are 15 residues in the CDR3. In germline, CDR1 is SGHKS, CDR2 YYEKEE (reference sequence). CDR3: CASSWTGTGGYGYTF. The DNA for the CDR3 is TGTGCCAGCAGCTGGACCGGGACAGGGGGCTATGGCTACACCTTC.

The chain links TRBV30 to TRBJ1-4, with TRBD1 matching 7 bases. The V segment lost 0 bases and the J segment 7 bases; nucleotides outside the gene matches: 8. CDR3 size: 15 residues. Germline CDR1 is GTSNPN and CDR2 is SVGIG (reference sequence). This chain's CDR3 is CAWSVLRGRGEKLFF. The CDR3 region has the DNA TGTGCCTGGAGTGTACTCAGGGGGAGAGGTGAAAAACTGTTTTTT.

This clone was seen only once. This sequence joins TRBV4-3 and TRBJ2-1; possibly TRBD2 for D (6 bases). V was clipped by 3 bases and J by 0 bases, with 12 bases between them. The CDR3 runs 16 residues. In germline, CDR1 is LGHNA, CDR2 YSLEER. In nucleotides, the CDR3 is TGCGCCAGCAGCCAGGAGACTAGGCACTCCTACAATGAGCAGTTCTTC. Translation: CASSQETRHSYNEQFF.

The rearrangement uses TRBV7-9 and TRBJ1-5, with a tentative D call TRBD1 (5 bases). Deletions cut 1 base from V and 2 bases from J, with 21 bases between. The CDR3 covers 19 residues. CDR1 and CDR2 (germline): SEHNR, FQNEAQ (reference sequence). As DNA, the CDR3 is TGTGCCAGCAGCTTAGGGGGGGGAGGCCGTGGGGATGGCAATCAGCCCCAGCATTTT. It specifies CASSLGGGGRGDGNQPQHF.

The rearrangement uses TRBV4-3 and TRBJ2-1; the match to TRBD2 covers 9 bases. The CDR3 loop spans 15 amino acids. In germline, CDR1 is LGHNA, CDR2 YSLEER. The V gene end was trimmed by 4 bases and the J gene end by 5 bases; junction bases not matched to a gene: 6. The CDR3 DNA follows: TGCGCCAGCAGCCCGCGGGAGGGATATGACAATGAGCAGTTCTTC. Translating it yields CASSPREGYDNEQFF.

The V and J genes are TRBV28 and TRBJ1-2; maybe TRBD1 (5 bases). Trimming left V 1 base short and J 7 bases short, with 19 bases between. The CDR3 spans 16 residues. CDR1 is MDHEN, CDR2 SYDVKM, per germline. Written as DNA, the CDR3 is TGTGCCAGCAGTTTATACGGGATAATACGGGGGGGTGGCTACACCTTC. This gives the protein CASSLYGIIRGGGYTF.

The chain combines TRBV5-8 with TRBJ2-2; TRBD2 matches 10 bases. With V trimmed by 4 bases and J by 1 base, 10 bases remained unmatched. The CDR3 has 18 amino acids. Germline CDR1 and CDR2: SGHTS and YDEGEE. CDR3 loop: CASSPLVSGGENTGELFF. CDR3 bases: TGTGCCAGCAGCCCACTCGTAAGCGGGGGGGAGAACACCGGGGAGCTGTTTTTT.

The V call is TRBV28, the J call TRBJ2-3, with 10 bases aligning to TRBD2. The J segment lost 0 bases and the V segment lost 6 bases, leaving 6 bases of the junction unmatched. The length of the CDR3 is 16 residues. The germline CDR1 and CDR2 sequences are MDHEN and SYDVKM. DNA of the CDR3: TGTGCCAGCAGGTCTAGCGGGGGCTCTAGCACAGATACGCAGTATTTT. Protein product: CASRSSGGSSTDTQYF.

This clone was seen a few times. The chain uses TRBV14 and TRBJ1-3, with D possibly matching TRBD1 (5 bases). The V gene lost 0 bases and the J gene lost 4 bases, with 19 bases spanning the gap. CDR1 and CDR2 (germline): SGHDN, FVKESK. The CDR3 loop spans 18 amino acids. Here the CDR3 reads CASSQDRSGGGHGNTIYF. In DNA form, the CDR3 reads TGTGCCAGCAGCCAAGATCGGTCCGGGGGTGGACACGGAAACACCATATATTTT. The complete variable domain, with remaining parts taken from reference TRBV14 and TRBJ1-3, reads EAGVTQFPSHSVIEKGQTVTLRCDPISGHDNLYWYRRVMGKEIKFLLHFVKESKQDESGMPNNRFLAERTGGTYSTLKVQPAELEDSGVYFCASSQDRSGGGHGNTIYFGEGSWLTVV.

This CDR3 reads CASSLAGRAFF. The DNA for the CDR3 is TGTGCCAGCAGTTTAGCAGGGAGGGCTTTCTTT. The V and J genes are TRBV28 and TRBJ1-1; a weak D match, TRBD1 (5 bases). CDR1 and CDR2 (germline): MDHEN, SYDVKM. Trimming shortened V by 2 bases and J by 11 bases, and 9 bases separated the two germline ends. The CDR3 extends over 11 amino acids.

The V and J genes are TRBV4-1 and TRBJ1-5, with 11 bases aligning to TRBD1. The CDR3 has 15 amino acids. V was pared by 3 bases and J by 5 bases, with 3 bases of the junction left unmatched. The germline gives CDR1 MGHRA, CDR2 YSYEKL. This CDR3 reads CASSQGDRGYQPQHF. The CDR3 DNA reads TGCGCCAGCAGCCAGGGGGACAGGGGGTATCAGCCCCAGCATTTT.

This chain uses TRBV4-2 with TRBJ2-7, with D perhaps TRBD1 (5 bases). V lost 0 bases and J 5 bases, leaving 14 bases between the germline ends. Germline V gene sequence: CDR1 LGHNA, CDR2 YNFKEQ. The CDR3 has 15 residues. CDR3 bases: TGTGCCAGCAGCCAAGATCAGCCAGGGTGGCACGAGCAGTACTTC. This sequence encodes CASSQDQPGWHEQYF.

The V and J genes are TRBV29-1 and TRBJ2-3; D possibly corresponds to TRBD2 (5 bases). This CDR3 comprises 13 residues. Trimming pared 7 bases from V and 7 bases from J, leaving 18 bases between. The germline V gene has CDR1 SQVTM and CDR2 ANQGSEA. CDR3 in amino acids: CSASGISNNTQYF. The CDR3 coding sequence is TGCAGCGCATCCGGGATCTCGAATAATACGCAGTATTTT.

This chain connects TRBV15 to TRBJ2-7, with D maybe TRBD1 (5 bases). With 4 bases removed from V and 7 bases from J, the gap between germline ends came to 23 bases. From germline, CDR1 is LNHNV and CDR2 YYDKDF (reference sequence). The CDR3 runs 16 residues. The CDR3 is CATSISQGPRSREQYF. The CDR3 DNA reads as TGTGCCACCAGCATTAGCCAGGGCCCGCGGTCGAGGGAGCAGTACTTC.

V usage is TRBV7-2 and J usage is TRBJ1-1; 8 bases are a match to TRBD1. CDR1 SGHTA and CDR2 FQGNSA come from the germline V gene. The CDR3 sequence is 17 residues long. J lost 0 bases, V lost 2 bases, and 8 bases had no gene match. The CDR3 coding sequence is TGTGCCAGCAGCTTACTGGACAGGGCAGACATGAACACTGAAGCTTTCTTT. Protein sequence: CASSLLDRADMNTEAFF. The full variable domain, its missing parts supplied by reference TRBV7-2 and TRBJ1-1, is GAGVSQSPSNKVTEKGKDVELRCDPISGHTALYWYRQSLGQGLEFLIYFQGNSAPDKSGLPSDRFSAERTGGSVSTLTIQRTQQEDSAVYLCASSLLDRADMNTEAFFGQGTRLTVV.

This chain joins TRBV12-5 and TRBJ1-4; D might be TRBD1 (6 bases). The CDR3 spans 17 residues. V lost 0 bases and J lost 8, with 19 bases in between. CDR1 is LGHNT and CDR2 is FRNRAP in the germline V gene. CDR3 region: CASGLVPKQGPEEKLFF. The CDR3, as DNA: TGTGCTAGTGGTTTGGTCCCCAAACAGGGCCCCGAAGAAAAACTGTTTTTT.

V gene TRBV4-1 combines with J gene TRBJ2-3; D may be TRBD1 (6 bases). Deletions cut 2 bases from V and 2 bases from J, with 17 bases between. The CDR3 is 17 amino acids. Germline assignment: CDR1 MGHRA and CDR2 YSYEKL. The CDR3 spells CASSQHRVWGPTDTQYF. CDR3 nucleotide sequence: TGCGCCAGCAGCCAACACAGGGTCTGGGGGCCCACAGATACGCAGTATTTT.

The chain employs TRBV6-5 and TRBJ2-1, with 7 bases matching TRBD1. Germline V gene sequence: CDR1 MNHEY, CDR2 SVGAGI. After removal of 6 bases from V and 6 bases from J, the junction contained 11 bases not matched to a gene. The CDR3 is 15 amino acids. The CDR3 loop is CASSPPLGTVNEQFF. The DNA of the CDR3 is TGTGCCAGCAGCCCACCACTCGGGACAGTCAATGAGCAGTTCTTC.

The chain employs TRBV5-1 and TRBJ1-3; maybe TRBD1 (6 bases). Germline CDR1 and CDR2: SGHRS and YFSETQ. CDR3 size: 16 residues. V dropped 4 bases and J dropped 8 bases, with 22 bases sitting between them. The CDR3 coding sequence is TGCGCCAGCAGCCCCCGGGATGGGGGCGCGCTTGACACCATATATTTT. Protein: CASSPRDGGALDTIYF.

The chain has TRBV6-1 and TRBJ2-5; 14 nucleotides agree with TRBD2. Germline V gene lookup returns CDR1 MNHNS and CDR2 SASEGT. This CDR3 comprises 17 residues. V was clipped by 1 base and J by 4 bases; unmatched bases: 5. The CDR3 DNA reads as TGTGCCAGCAGTGAAGGGGGACTAGCGGGAGCTGTAGAGACCCAGTACTTC. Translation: CASSEGGLAGAVETQYF.